Below are 8 T cell receptor beta chains sequenced from a single sample in a study of blood T cell repertoires in COVID-19. The table came from immunoSEQ multiplex PCR; TCRdb's copy has only in-frame clones and leaves some out. The table shows 200,000 to 300,000 clones, with roughly 90% occurring only once. Sequencing was carried out using peripheral blood. The source is a man younger than 45 with active or convalescent COVID-19.

This rearrangement joins TRBV7-3 to TRBJ2-3; TRBD1 matches at 7 bases. Per the germline V gene, CDR1 is SGHTA and CDR2 is FQGTGA. V trimming: 6 bases; J trimming: 9 bases; junction bases outside the gene matches: 9. The CDR3 is 13 residues long. As DNA, the CDR3 is TGTGCCAGCAGGGAAACAGGGGCGGACACGCAGTATTTT. It is translated as CASRETGADTQYF.

The chain carries TRBV24-1 and TRBJ2-3; 8 bases match TRBD2. Trimming at V came to 4 bases and at J to 4 bases, leaving 9 bases not matched to a gene. The CDR3 has 16 residues. Per germline, CDR1 KGHDR and CDR2 SFDVKD. The CDR3 DNA is TGTGCCACCAGTGACCCCCGAACAGCGGGGGCAGATACGCAGTATTTT. Amino acid sequence: CATSDPRTAGADTQYF.

The rearrangement uses TRBV11-2 and TRBJ2-3, with 11 nucleotides matching TRBD2. Looked up from germline, CDR1 is SGHAT and CDR2 is FQNNGV. The CDR3 loop spans 15 amino acids. The V gene end was trimmed by 3 bases and the J gene end by 4 bases; junction bases not matched to a gene: 3. The CDR3 nucleotides read TGTGCCAGCAGCTTGACTAGCGGGGTCCCAGATACGCAGTATTTT. It encodes CASSLTSGVPDTQYF.

CDR3 loop: CASSESWEAQHF. CDR3 DNA sequence: TGCGCCAGCAGTGAGTCGTGGGAGGCCCAGCATTTT. The chain links TRBV10-2 to TRBJ1-5; D is unclear. Per germline, CDR1 WSHSY and CDR2 SAAADI. The CDR3 runs to 12 residues. Trimming stripped 0 bases from V and 11 bases from J, with 8 bases between.

CDR3 DNA sequence: TGTGCCAGTAGTCCACGACAGGGTTCCTACGAGCAGTACTTC. Translation: CASSPRQGSYEQYF. This chain joins TRBV19 and TRBJ2-7; 7 bases match TRBD1. The CDR3 is made up of 14 amino acids. Germline loops: CDR1 LNHDA, CDR2 SQIVND (reference sequence). V gave up 5 bases and J gave up 1 base; unmatched junction bases: 5. The complete variable domain, with remaining parts taken from reference TRBV19 and TRBJ2-7, reads DGGITQSPKYLFRKEGQNVTLSCEQNLNHDAMYWYRQDPGQGLRLIYYSQIVNDFQKGDIAEGYSVSREKKESFPLTVTSAQKNPTAFYLCASSPRQGSYEQYFGPGTRLTVT.

This clone was counted a few times. The chain joins TRBV19 to TRBJ2-1, with a tentative D call TRBD1 (6 bases). V lost 1 base and J lost 4, with 8 bases in between. The CDR3 loop spans 14 amino acids. Germline V lookup: CDR1 LNHDA, CDR2 SQIVND (reference sequence). The CDR3 reads CASSIGTAYNEQFF. CDR3 DNA: TGTGCCAGTAGTATAGGGACAGCTTACAATGAGCAGTTCTTC.

This clone has only one observation. The chain uses TRBV18 and TRBJ2-3; maybe TRBD2 (7 bases). V was shortened by 5 bases and J by 5 bases, with 23 bases between the two germline ends. The CDR3 contains 17 residues. CDR1 is KGHSH and CDR2 is LQKENI in the germline V gene. Here the CDR3 reads CASSSGGGGGREDTQYF. DNA of the CDR3: TGTGCCAGCTCATCGGGAGGAGGGGGTGGCCGGGAAGATACGCAGTATTTT.

The chain combines TRBV3-1 (or the pseudogene TRBV3-2) with TRBJ2-3, with 14 bases aligning to TRBD2. There are 16 residues in the CDR3. J was trimmed by 6 bases and V by 10 bases; bases with no gene match: 12. Germline-derived CDR1 and CDR2 are LGHDT and YNNKEL (reference sequence). This chain's CDR3 is CATLALGTSGGDTQYF. The CDR3 region has the DNA TGTGCCACCTTGGCCCTAGGGACTAGCGGGGGTGATACGCAGTATTTT.